A selection of T cell receptor beta chains follows, all from one sample in a study of cytomegalovirus exposure and HLA in healthy donors. The assay was immunoSEQ multiplex PCR, and TCRdb's table has in-frame clones only and misses some. The sample has around 130,000 clones; approximately 78% are singletons. The specimen sequenced was PBMCs. These receptor sequences come from a man aged 35-49 years in good health and CMV-seronegative. CDR3s include the opening cysteine and the closing phenylalanine or tryptophan. The order of the fields is clone size, D gene, J gene, V gene, CDR3 DNA, CDR3 protein. The D gene is left open where the match is weak. Clone size is stated in some rows and not others, as once, few, many or a class when expanded.

few	NA	TRBJ1-1	TRBV20-1	TGCAGTGCTAGTTCCAATGAAGCTTTCTTT	CSASSNEAFF
NA	TRBD2	TRBJ2-1	TRBV10-1	TGCGCCAGCAGTGAGTCTCCAGCGGGAAGAAATGAGCAGTTCTTC	CASSESPAGRNEQFF
NA	NA	TRBJ1-3	TRBV25-1	TGTGCCAGCAGTGAATCTGGGGGCCCTGGAAACACCATATATTTT	CASSESGGPGNTIYF
NA	NA	TRBJ1-5	TRBV27	TGTGCCAGCAGTTGGTCGCAGGGCGGTCAGCCCCAGCATTTT	CASSWSQGGQPQHF
NA	NA	TRBJ1-1	TRBV6-5	TGTGCCAGCAGTTACTCGACTAGATCTGGGTGGGCTTTCTTT	CASSYSTRSGWAFF
NA	TRBD1	TRBJ1-2	TRBV5-4	TGTGCCAGCAGTAAGAGACCGGGACAGGGATACTATGGCTACACCTTC	CASSKRPGQGYYGYTF
few	NA	TRBJ2-1	TRBV2	TGTGCCAGCCGTAGCGGTGAGCAGTTCTTC	CASRSGEQFF
NA	NA	TRBJ1-5	TRBV10-1	TGCGCCAGCAGTGGAGGGGAGGGTCAGCCCCAGCATTTT	CASSGGEGQPQHF
NA	TRBD1	TRBJ2-5	TRBV9	TGTGCCAGCAGCTTCGGCGGGCAGGGGGTTCAAGAGACCCAGTACTTC	CASSFGGQGVQETQYF
NA	TRBD1	TRBJ1-1	TRBV5-6	TGTGCCAGCAGCTGGGCCAGGGGGGAGAACACTGAAGCTTTCTTT	CASSWARGENTEAFF
NA	NA	TRBJ2-7	TRBV19	TGTGCCACGAAAAGGGGGACTACGGCCTACGAGCAGTACTTC	CATKRGTTAYEQYF
NA	TRBD1	TRBJ2-7	TRBV30	TGTGCCGGGACAGGGGGCTCCTACGAGCAGTACTTC	CAGTGGSYEQYF
NA	NA	TRBJ1-1	TRBV2	TGTGCCAGCACTTTTGACAGACAAGAAGCTTTCTTT	CASTFDRQEAFF
NA	TRBD2	TRBJ2-1	TRBV5-4	TGTGCCAGCAGCTTACCGGGACTAGCGGGAGGAGGCCATGAGCAGTTCTTC	CASSLPGLAGGGHEQFF
NA	TRBD2	TRBJ2-3	TRBV19	TGTGCCAGTAGTATAGGACTAGCGGGAGGATTGGTGACAGATACGCAGTATTTT	CASSIGLAGGLVTDTQYF
NA	TRBD2	TRBJ2-1	TRBV10-3	TGTGCCATCCCCCTAGCGGGCTACAATGAGCAGTTCTTC	CAIPLAGYNEQFF
NA	TRBD2	TRBJ2-1	TRBV19	TGTGCCAGTAGTCCAACTAGCGGGGGGGCTCGCGAGCAGTTCTTC	CASSPTSGGAREQFF
NA	TRBD2	TRBJ2-5	TRBV7-2	TGTGCCAGCAAGCGGGGGGGTGTCGAGACCCAGTACTTC	CASKRGGVETQYF
NA	NA	TRBJ2-3	TRBV6-5	TGTGCCAGCAGTGCCCTCGGGATGGAAGCAGATACGCAGTATTTT	CASSALGMEADTQYF
NA	NA	TRBJ2-5	TRBV30	TGTGCCTGGAGTCTCGGGCGGGATCAAGAGACCCAGTACTTC	CAWSLGRDQETQYF
NA	NA	TRBJ1-1	TRBV30	TGTGCCTGGAGTGGAGGGCCCCATACTGAAGCTTTCTTT	CAWSGGPHTEAFF
NA	TRBD1	TRBJ1-5	TRBV7-2	TGTGCCAGCAGTCGACAGGGACAGGAGGAGCCCCAGCATTTT	CASSRQGQEEPQHF
NA	NA	TRBJ2-7	TRBV6-5	TGTGCCAGCAGTTACTCCCACGGGGAGGTGCACGAGCAGTACTTC	CASSYSHGEVHEQYF
few	TRBD2	TRBJ2-5	TRBV29-1	TGCAGCACAACTAGACTAGCGGGCGGGGTAGGGGAGACCCAGTACTTC	CSTTRLAGGVGETQYF
NA	TRBD2	TRBJ2-5	TRBV5-1	TGCGCCAGCAGCGCCCCGGCGGGTTCCGGGACTAGTTACACTCAAGAGACCCAGTACTTC	CASSAPAGSGTSYTQETQYF
NA	TRBD1	TRBJ2-5	TRBV29-1	TGCAGCGCCTGGGGACAGGGAGAAGAGACCCAGTACTTC	CSAWGQGEETQYF
NA	NA	TRBJ1-2	TRBV19	TGTGCCACCTTTAGGACCGGGGGGGCTAACTATGGCTACACCTTC	CATFRTGGANYGYTF
NA	NA	TRBJ1-6	TRBV4-1	TGCGCCAGCAGCCAAAACATAGCGGGACTGGATTATTCACCCCTCCACTTT	CASSQNIAGLDYSPLHF
NA	NA	TRBJ2-5	TRBV7-8	TGTGCCAGCAGCTTAGTAGTACAAGAGACCCAGTACTTC	CASSLVVQETQYF
few	TRBD1	TRBJ1-5	TRBV30	TGTGCCAGAGGACAGGGGGCTGGTCAGCCCCAGCATTTT	CARGQGAGQPQHF
NA	TRBD2	TRBJ2-7	TRBV4-1	TGCGCCAGCAGCCAAGAGGCGGGAGGGAGGACATACGAGCAGTACTTC	CASSQEAGGRTYEQYF
NA	TRBD2	TRBJ2-3	TRBV5-1	TGCGCCAGCAGCCCCCGGACTAGCGGGAGTAATACGCAGTATTTT	CASSPRTSGSNTQYF
NA	TRBD1	TRBJ1-6	TRBV7-9	TGTGCCAGCAGCATCGGGACAGGGAAGGACAATTCACCCCTCCACTTT	CASSIGTGKDNSPLHF
once	TRBD2	TRBJ2-7	TRBV7-2	TGTGCCAGCAGCTTAGGGCTAGCGGGAGCCTACGAGCAGTACTTC	CASSLGLAGAYEQYF
NA	TRBD1	TRBJ1-2	TRBV13	TGTGCCAGCAGCAAAACAGGGGGGGCTAACTATGGCTACACCTTC	CASSKTGGANYGYTF
once	TRBD1	TRBJ1-1	TRBV30	TGTGCCCGCTATATTAGGACAGGGGCGGTGGTCACTGAAGCTTTCTTT	CARYIRTGAVVTEAFF
NA	TRBD1	TRBJ1-2	TRBV30	TGTGCCTGGAGTCACAGGACAGGGGCTGACTATGGCTACACCTTC	CAWSHRTGADYGYTF
once	NA	TRBJ2-3	TRBV4-3	TGCGCCAGCAGCCAAGTCCCTAGCACAGATACGCAGTATTTT	CASSQVPSTDTQYF
NA	NA	TRBJ2-5	TRBV5-1	TGCGCCAGCAGTTTTCTACAGGCCCCAGGCGAGACCCAGTACTTC	CASSFLQAPGETQYF
NA	NA	TRBJ2-2	TRBV19	TGTGCCAGTTTACAAGGGGGGAACACCGGGGAGCTGTTTTTT	CASLQGGNTGELFF
NA	TRBD1	TRBJ1-3	TRBV5-1	TGCGCCAGCAGCCGGACAGGGGGCGCGGGTGGAAACACCATATATTTT	CASSRTGGAGGNTIYF
NA	NA	TRBJ1-2	TRBV25-1	TGTGCCAGCAGTCAGCTAGAGTTATATGGCTACACCTTC	CASSQLELYGYTF
NA	TRBD1	TRBJ1-4	TRBV5-8	TGTGCCAGTCCGGGACAGGGTATTGTTTCGTTTTTT	CASPGQGIVSFF
NA	NA	TRBJ2-6	TRBV5-1	TGCGCCAGCAGTGGACTCTCTGGGGCCAACGTCCTGACTTTC	CASSGLSGANVLTF
NA	TRBD1	TRBJ2-7	TRBV7-9	TGTGCCAGCAGCTTAGCGCTGGGACAGGGACCCCCTTCATCCTACGAGCAGTACTTC	CASSLALGQGPPSSYEQYF
NA	TRBD1	TRBJ2-1	TRBV30	TGTGCCTGGAGTGCTAAGGGACAGGGGTACAATGAGCAGTTCTTC	CAWSAKGQGYNEQFF
NA	TRBD2	TRBJ2-7	TRBV28	TGTGCCAGCAGTTCCCAGACTAGCGGGAGTTCCAGGGGCTCCTACGAGCAGTACTTC	CASSSQTSGSSRGSYEQYF
NA	NA	TRBJ2-2	TRBV2	TGTGCCAGCAGTGAATTTCGGGTAGCGAACACCGGGGAGCTGTTTTTT	CASSEFRVANTGELFF
NA	NA	TRBJ2-1	TRBV30	TGTGCCTGGACAGACAGGACCGAGGATGAGCAGTTCTTC	CAWTDRTEDEQFF
NA	TRBD1	TRBJ1-2	TRBV4-2	TGTGCCAGCAGCCAAGGGACAGGGAACTATGGCTACACCTTC	CASSQGTGNYGYTF
NA	NA	TRBJ1-1	TRBV7-8	TGTGCCAGCAGCTTATCCCTTCTCAGGGTTAACACTGAAGCTTTCTTT	CASSLSLLRVNTEAFF
once	TRBD1	TRBJ1-2	TRBV9	TGTGCCAGCAGGGACCTCAGGGGGAATTTCTGGGGCTACACCTTC	CASRDLRGNFWGYTF
NA	NA	TRBJ1-1	TRBV7-8	TGTGCCAGCAGCTCCCTCAACGGGGGGGTAACTGAAGCTTTCTTT	CASSSLNGGVTEAFF
NA	NA	TRBJ1-6	TRBV7-9	TGTGCCAGCAGCTTAGGGAGGGGAAGTAATTCACCCCTCCACTTT	CASSLGRGSNSPLHF
NA	TRBD1	TRBJ1-2	TRBV6-4	TGTGCCAGCAGGACGACAGGGCATAACTATGGCTACACCTTC	CASRTTGHNYGYTF
once	TRBD2	TRBJ2-1	TRBV2	TGTGCCAGCGGGTGGGCTGTCGCGGGGGGAAATGAGCAGTTCTTC	CASGWAVAGGNEQFF
NA	NA	TRBJ2-7	TRBV4-3	TGCGCCAGCAGCCAAGATAGTAGGGGGTTGGGTTCTTACGAGCAGTACTTC	CASSQDSRGLGSYEQYF